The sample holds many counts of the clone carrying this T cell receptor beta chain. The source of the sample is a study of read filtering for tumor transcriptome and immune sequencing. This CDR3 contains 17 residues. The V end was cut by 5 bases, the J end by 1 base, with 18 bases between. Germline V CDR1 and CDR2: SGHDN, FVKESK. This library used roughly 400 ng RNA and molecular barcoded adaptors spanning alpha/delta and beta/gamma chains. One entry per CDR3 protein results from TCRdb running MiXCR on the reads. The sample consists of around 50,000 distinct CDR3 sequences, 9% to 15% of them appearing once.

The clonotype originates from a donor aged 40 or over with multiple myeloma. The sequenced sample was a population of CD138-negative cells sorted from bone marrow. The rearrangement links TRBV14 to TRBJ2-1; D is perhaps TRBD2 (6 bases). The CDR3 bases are TGTGCCAGCAGCACGCACCCCCCAGGGAGGTCCTACAATGAGCAGTTCTTC. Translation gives CASSTHPPGRSYNEQFF.